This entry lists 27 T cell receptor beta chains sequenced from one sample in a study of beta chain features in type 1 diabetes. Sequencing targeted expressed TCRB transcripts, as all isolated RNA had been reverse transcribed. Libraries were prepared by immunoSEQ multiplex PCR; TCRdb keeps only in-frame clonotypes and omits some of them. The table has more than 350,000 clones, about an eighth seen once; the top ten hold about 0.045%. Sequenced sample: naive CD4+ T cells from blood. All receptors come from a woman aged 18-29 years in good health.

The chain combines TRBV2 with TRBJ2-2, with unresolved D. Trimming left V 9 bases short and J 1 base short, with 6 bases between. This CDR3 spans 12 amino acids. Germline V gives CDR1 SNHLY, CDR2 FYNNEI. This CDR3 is CASIGNTGELFF. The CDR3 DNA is TGTGCCAGTATAGGGAACACCGGGGAGCTGTTTTTT. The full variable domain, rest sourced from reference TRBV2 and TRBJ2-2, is EPEVTQTPSHQVTQMGQEVILRCVPISNHLYFYWYRQILGQKVEFLVSFYNNEISEKSEIFDDQFSVERPDGSNFTLKIRSTKLEDSAMYFCASIGNTGELFFGEGSRLTVL.

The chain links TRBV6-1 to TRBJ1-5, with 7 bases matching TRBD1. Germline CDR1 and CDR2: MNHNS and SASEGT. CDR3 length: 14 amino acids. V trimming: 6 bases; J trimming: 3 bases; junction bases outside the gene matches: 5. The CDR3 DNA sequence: TGTGCCAGCAGGGAGGGACAGCTCAATCAGCCCCAGCATTTT. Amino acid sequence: CASREGQLNQPQHF.

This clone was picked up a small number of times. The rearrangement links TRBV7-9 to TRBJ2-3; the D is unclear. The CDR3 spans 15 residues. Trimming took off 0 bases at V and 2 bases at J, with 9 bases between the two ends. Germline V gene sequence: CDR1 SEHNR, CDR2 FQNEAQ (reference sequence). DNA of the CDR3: TGTGCCAGCAGCTTAGCCCCTCCGGCCACAGATACGCAGTATTTT. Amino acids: CASSLAPPATDTQYF.

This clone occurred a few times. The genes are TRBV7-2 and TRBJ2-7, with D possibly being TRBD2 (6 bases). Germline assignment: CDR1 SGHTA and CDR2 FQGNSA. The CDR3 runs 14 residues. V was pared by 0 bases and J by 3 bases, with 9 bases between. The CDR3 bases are TGTGCCAGCAGCTTAGCGGAGGGCGGCTACGAGCAGTACGTC. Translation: CASSLAEGGYEQYV.

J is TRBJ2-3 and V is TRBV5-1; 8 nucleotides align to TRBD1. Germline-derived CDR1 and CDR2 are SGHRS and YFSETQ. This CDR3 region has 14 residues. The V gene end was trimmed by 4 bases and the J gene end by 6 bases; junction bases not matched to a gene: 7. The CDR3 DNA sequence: TGCGCCAGCAGCCAGGGACAGGCGGCGGATACGCAGTATTTT. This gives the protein CASSQGQAADTQYF.

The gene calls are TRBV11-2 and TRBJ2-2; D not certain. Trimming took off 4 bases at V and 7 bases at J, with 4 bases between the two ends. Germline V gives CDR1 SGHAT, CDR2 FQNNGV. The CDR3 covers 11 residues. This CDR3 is CASSYHGELFF. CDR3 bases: TGTGCCAGCAGCTACCACGGGGAGCTGTTTTTT.

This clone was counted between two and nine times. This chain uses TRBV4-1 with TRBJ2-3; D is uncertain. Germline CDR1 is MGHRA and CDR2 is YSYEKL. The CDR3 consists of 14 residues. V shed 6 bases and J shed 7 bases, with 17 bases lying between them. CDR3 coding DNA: TGCGCCAGCAGTCAGAGGTTTCGCGATAATACGCAGTATTTT. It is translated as CASSQRFRDNTQYF.

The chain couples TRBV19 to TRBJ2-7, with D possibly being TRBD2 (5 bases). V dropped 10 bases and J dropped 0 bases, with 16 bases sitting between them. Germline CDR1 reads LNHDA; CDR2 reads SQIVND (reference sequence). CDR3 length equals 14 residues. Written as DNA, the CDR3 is TGTGCCACCCGCCGGGATCTTAGCTCCTACGAGCAGTACTTC. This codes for CATRRDLSSYEQYF.

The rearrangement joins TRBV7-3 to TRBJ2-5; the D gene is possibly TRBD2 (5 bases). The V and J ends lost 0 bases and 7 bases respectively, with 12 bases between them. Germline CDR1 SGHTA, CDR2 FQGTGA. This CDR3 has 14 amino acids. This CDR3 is CASSLTSASGTQYF. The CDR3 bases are TGTGCCAGCAGCTTAACCAGTGCGAGCGGGACCCAGTACTTC.

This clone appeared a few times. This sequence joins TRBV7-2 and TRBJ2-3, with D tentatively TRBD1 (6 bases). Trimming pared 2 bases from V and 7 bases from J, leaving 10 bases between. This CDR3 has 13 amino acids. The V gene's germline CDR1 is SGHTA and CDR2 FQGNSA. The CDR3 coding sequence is TGTGCCAGCAGCTTATTACGGGACAATACGCAGTATTTT. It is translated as CASSLLRDNTQYF.

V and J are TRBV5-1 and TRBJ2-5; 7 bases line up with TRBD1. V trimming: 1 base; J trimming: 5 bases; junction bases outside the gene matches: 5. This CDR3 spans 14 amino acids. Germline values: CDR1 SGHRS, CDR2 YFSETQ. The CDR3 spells CASSLLGQRETQYF. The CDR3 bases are TGCGCCAGCAGCTTGTTGGGACAGAGGGAGACCCAGTACTTC.

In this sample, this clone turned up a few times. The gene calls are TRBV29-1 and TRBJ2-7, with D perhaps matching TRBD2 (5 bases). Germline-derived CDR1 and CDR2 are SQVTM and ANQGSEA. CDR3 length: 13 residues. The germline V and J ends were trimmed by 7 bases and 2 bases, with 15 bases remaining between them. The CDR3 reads CSARMDFPYEQYF. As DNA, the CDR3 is TGCAGCGCTCGTATGGACTTTCCCTACGAGCAGTACTTC.

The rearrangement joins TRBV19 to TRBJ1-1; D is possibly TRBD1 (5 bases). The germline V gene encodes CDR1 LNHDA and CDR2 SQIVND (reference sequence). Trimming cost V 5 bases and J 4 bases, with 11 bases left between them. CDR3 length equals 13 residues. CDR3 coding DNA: TGTGCCAGTAGTCCCCTGAGGGGCACTGAAGCTTTCTTT. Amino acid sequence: CASSPLRGTEAFF. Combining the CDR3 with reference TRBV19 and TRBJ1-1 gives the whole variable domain DGGITQSPKYLFRKEGQNVTLSCEQNLNHDAMYWYRQDPGQGLRLIYYSQIVNDFQKGDIAEGYSVSREKKESFPLTVTSAQKNPTAFYLCASSPLRGTEAFFGQGTRLTVV.

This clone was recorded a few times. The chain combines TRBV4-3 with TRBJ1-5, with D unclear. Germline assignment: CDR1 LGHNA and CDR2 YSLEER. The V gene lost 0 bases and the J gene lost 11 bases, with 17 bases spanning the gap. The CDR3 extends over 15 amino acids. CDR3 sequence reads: CASSQDRRLGRAQHF. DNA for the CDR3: TGCGCCAGCAGCCAAGATCGCAGGCTCGGTCGAGCCCAGCATTTT.

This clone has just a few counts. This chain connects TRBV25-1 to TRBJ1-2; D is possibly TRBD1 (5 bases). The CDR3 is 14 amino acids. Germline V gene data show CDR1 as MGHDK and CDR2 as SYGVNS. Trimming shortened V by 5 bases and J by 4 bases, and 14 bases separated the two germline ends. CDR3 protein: CASSPLWGTYGYTF. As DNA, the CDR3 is TGTGCCAGCAGTCCCCTTTGGGGGACCTATGGCTACACCTTC.

In DNA, the CDR3 is TGCAGCGTTCGCGGGAGAGGGGACTACGAGCAGTACTTC. Its protein product is CSVRGRGDYEQYF. This chain links TRBV29-1 with TRBJ2-5, with 7 bases lining up with TRBD2. TRBJ2-7 explains the end of the DNA better; the J call may be wrong. The CDR3 length is 13 residues. Germline V gives CDR1 SQVTM, CDR2 ANQGSEA.

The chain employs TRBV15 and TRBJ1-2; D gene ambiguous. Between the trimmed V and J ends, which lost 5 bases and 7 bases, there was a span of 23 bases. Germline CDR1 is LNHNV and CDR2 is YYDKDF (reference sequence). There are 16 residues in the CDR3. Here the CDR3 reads CATSGLRSGRLRGYTF. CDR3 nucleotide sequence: TGTGCCACCAGCGGCCTACGGTCCGGCCGGCTGCGTGGCTACACCTTC. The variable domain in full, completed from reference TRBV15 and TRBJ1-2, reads DAMVIQNPRYQVTQFGKPVTLSCSQTLNHNVMYWYQQKSSQAPKLLFHYYDKDFNNEADTPDNFQSRRPNTSFCFLDIRSPGLGDTAMYLCATSGLRSGRLRGYTFGSGTRLTVV.

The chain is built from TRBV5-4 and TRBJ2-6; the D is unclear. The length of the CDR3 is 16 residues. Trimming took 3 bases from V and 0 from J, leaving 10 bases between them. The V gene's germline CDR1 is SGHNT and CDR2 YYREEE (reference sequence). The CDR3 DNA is TGTGCCAGCAGCTGGGGTTCGGGCTCTGGGGCCAACGTCCTGACTTTC. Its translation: CASSWGSGSGANVLTF.

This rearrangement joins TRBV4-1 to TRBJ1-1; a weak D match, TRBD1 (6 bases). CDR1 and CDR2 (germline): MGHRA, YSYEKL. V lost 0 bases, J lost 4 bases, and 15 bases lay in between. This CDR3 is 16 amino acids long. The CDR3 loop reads CASSQDWDIGSTEAFF. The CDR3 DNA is TGCGCCAGCAGCCAAGATTGGGACATCGGGTCCACTGAAGCTTTCTTT.

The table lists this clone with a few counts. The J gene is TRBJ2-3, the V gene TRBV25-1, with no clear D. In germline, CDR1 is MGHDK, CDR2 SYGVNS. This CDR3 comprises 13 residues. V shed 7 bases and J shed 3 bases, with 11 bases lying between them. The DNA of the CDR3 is TGTGCCAGCACCCGCCCTGCAACAGATACGCAGTATTTT. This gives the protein CASTRPATDTQYF.

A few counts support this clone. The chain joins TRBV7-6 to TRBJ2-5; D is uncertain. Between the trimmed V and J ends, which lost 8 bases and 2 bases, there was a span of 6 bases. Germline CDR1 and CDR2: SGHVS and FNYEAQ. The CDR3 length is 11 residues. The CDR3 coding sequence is TGTGCCAGCGGTCTTCAAGAGACCCAGTACTTC. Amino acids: CASGLQETQYF. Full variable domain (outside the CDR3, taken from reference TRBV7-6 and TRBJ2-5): GAGVSQSPRYKVTKRGQDVALRCDPISGHVSLYWYRQALGQGPEFLTYFNYEAQQDKSGLPNDRFSAERPEGSISTLTIQRTEQRDSAMYRCASGLQETQYFGPGTRLLVL.

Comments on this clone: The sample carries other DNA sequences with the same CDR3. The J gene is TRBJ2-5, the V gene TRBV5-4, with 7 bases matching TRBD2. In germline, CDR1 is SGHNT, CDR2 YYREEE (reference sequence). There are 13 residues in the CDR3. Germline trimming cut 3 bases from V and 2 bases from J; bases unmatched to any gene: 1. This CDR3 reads CASSSGLQETQYF. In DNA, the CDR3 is TGTGCCAGCAGCTCGGGACTACAAGAGACCCAGTACTTC.

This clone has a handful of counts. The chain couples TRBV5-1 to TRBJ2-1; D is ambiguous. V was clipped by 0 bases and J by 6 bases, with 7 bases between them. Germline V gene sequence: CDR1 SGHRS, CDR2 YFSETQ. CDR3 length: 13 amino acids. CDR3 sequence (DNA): TGCGCCAGCAGCTTGGACAACGGCAATGAGCAGTTCTTC. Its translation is CASSLDNGNEQFF.

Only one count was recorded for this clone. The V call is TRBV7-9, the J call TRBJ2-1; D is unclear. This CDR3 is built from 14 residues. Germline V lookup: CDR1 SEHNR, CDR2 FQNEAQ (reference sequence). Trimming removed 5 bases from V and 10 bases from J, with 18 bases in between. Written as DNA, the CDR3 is TGTGCCAGCAGCGAAATGTCCGGGTCCCGAGAGCAGTTCTTC. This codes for CASSEMSGSREQFF.

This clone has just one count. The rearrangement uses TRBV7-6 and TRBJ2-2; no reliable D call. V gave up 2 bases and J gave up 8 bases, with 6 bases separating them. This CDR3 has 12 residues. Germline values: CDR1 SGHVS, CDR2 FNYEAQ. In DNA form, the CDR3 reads TGTGCCAGCAGCTTAATGGGAGGGGAGCTGTTTTTT. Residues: CASSLMGGELFF.

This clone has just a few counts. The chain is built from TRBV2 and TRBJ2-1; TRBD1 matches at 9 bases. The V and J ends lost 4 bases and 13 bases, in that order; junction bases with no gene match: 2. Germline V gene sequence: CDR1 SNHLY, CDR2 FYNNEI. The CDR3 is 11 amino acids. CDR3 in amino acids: CASSVQGAQFF. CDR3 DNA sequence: TGTGCCAGCAGTGTACAGGGGGCTCAGTTCTTC.

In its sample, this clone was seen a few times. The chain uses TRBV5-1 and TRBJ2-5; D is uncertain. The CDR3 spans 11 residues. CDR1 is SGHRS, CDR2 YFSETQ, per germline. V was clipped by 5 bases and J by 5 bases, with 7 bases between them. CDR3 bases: TGCGCCAGCAGAGTGAAGGAGACCCAGTACTTC. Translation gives CASRVKETQYF.